This is a list of T cell receptor beta chains from one sample in a study of blood T cells in healthy people across ages. TCRdb passed the 5' RACE reads through MiXCR, listing each CDR3 protein once. The sample includes 1 million or so distinct CDR3 sequences, 40% to 55% of them seen just once. Sequencing used blood. These receptors were obtained from a woman aged 55-70 years in good health. The CDR3 runs from the conserved cysteine through the conserved F or W. D genes are given only for firm matches. Part of the rows lack a size; the others show once, few, many or a class for expanded clones.

NA	NA	TRBV28	TRBJ2-5	CASRGDRRETQYF	TGTGCCAGCCGGGGAGACAGGAGAGAGACCCAGTACTTC
NA	NA	TRBV27	TRBJ2-7	CASSLLKGPYNEQYF	TGTGCCAGCAGTTTATTGAAGGGCCCCTACAATGAGCAGTACTTC
few	TRBD1	TRBV29-1	TRBJ2-7	CSVLGTGGYEQYF	TGCAGCGTACTCGGGACAGGGGGCTACGAGCAGTACTTC
few	TRBD2	TRBV20-1	TRBJ2-7	CSARDGDTSGRTFVSYEQYF	TGCAGTGCTAGGGATGGGGATACTAGCGGGAGGACCTTCGTCTCCTACGAGCAGTACTTC
NA	NA	TRBV7-9	TRBJ1-2	CASSLGSRGYTF	TGTGCCAGCAGCTTAGGGTCCCGTGGCTACACCTTC
few	NA	TRBV29-1	TRBJ2-5	CSVIAVQETQYF	TGCAGCGTAATAGCAGTACAAGAGACCCAGTACTTC
once	NA	TRBV11-2	TRBJ2-7	CASSFEHLSYEQYF	TGTGCCAGCAGCTTTGAGCATCTCTCCTACGAGCAGTACTTC
NA	NA	TRBV12-3/TRBV12-4	TRBJ1-1	CASRQAGGFTEAFF	TGTGCCAGCAGGCAGGCCGGTGGGTTCACTGAAGCTTTCTTT
NA	NA	TRBV6-5	TRBJ2-5	CASSYQGRHQETQYF	TGTGCCAGCAGTTATCAGGGGCGACACCAAGAGACCCAGTACTTC
few	TRBD2	TRBV6-2/TRBV6-3	TRBJ2-7	CASSGTTSGRYEQYF	TGTGCCAGCAGCGGAACGACTAGCGGGAGGTACGAGCAGTACTTC
NA	NA	TRBV5-1	TRBJ2-7	CASSLRIGHGQYF	TGCGCCAGCAGCTTGCGAATTGGGCACGGGCAGTACTTC
NA	TRBD1	TRBV27	TRBJ1-1	CASSPRQGTFEYRDTEAFF	TGTGCCAGCAGTCCCAGACAGGGGACATTCGAATATAGGGACACTGAAGCTTTCTTT
NA	TRBD2	TRBV6-5	TRBJ2-3	CATRLAGGTDTQYF	TGTGCCACAAGACTAGCGGGAGGCACAGATACGCAGTATTTT
once	NA	TRBV7-6	TRBJ2-7	CASSSSLGGSYEQYF	TGTGCCAGCAGCTCCTCCTTGGGGGGATCTTACGAGCAGTACTTC
NA	NA	TRBV12-3/TRBV12-4	TRBJ2-5	CASSPTDSDNEQYF	TGTGCCAGCAGCCCGACAGACTCGGACAATGAGCAGTACTTC
NA	NA	TRBV12-3/TRBV12-4	TRBJ2-7	CASGYGGIVYEQYF	TGTGCCAGCGGGTATGGGGGAATAGTCTACGAGCAGTACTTC
NA	NA	TRBV4-2	TRBJ2-1	CASSQDKFDEQFF	TGTGCCAGCAGCCAAGACAAGTTCGATGAGCAGTTCTTC
NA	TRBD1	TRBV6-5	TRBJ2-7	CASSYGTGGGEQYF	TGTGCCAGCAGTTACGGGACAGGGGGAGGCGAGCAGTACTTC
NA	TRBD2	TRBV4-2	TRBJ2-7	CASSRRKPGLAEISYEQYF	TGTGCCAGCAGCCGACGGAAACCGGGACTAGCGGAGATCTCCTACGAGCAGTACTTC
NA	TRBD2	TRBV7-9	TRBJ2-3	CASSLSSRGRGTDTQYF	TGTGCCAGCAGCTTGTCGTCCCGCGGGAGAGGTACAGATACGCAGTATTTT
few	NA	TRBV29-1	TRBJ1-2	CSVESRAGYTF	TGCAGCGTTGAATCCAGGGCTGGCTACACCTTC
few	TRBD1	TRBV20-1	TRBJ2-5	CSARDPRTGGETQYF	TGCAGTGCTAGAGATCCCCGGACAGGGGGAGAGACCCAGTACTTC